The 14 T cell receptor beta chains in this list originate from one sample, sequenced in a study of T cells in Graves' hyperthyroidism and ophthalmopathy. Amplification of TCR beta CDR3 regions used RNA as the template. When the TCR CDR3 underwent first-round RT-PCR, the HTBI primer set was used. One entry per CDR3 protein, called by TCRdb with MiXCR from the multiplex PCR reads. There are a few hundred thousand distinct CDR3 sequences in the sample; approximately 16% occur only once, and roughly 49% lies in the top ten. Sequencing was done on a sample of blood. The source is a woman in her fifties or sixties with Graves' hyperthyroidism.

Many counts were recorded for this clonotype. The rearrangement joins TRBV4-1 to TRBJ1-2; D is perhaps TRBD1 (5 bases). The V and J ends lost 0 bases and 4 bases respectively, with 9 bases between them. Germline values: CDR1 MGHRA, CDR2 YSYEKL. This CDR3 has 14 residues. As DNA, the CDR3 is TGCGCCAGCAGCCAAGAAACAGGTCGCTATGGCTACACCTTC. Residues: CASSQETGRYGYTF.

Ten or more counts support this clonotype. J is TRBJ1-5 and V is TRBV27; D unresolved. V lost 6 bases, J lost 4 bases, and 7 bases lay in between. Per germline, CDR1 MNHEY and CDR2 SMNVEV (reference sequence). The length of the CDR3 is 12 residues. CDR3: CASRDRNQPQHF. In nucleotides, the CDR3 is TGTGCCAGCAGAGACCGAAATCAGCCCCAGCATTTT.

The rearrangement joins TRBV18 to TRBJ2-7; D may be TRBD1 (6 bases). Germline assignment: CDR1 KGHSH and CDR2 LQKENI. The CDR3 contains 14 residues. Trimming removed 8 bases at V and 3 bases at J, with 17 bases between. In DNA form, the CDR3 reads TGTGCCAGCCACCCGGGACACAAATACTACGAGCAGTACTTC. Translated: CASHPGHKYYEQYF.

Many counts were recorded for this clonotype. The V and J genes are TRBV30 and TRBJ1-1; D is ambiguous. Germline CDR1 is GTSNPN and CDR2 is SVGIG (reference sequence). This CDR3 region has 11 residues. Trimming took off 4 bases at V and 7 bases at J, with 10 bases between the two ends. CDR3 region: CAWTSDGEAFF. CDR3 DNA: TGTGCCTGGACTTCGGACGGTGAAGCTTTCTTT.

Turning to this clonotype: It may be a read error: a sequence one base away is much more abundant. This chain joins TRBV27 and TRBJ2-7, with D perhaps matching TRBD1 (5 bases). Looked up from germline, CDR1 is MNHEY and CDR2 is SMNVEV (reference sequence). The germline V and J ends were trimmed by 3 bases and 7 bases, with 13 bases remaining between them. CDR3 length: 13 amino acids. The CDR3 reads CASSLARVGEQYF. The CDR3 DNA follows: TGTGCCAGCAGTTTGGCCAGGGTCGGTGAGCAGTACTTC.

Turning to this clonotype: A much larger clone sits a single nucleotide away, making a read error possible. The chain uses TRBV7-8 and TRBJ2-7; TRBD1 might be the D (5 bases). This CDR3 is built from 15 residues. Germline V gives CDR1 SGHVS, CDR2 FQNEAQ. CDR3 sequence: CASSLGWTQVYKQYF. For the CDR3, the DNA is TGTGCCAGCAGCTTAGGTTGGACACAGGTCTACAAGCAGTACTTC.

This clonotype was observed many times. In nucleotides, the CDR3 is TGTGCCTGGAGTGTTTCGGTGTTCTATGGCTACACCTTC. Translated: CAWSVSVFYGYTF. The chain links TRBV30 to TRBJ1-2; D is unresolved. The V gene's germline CDR1 is GTSNPN and CDR2 SVGIG (reference sequence). This CDR3 has 13 amino acids. Trimming took 0 bases from V and 4 from J, leaving 9 bases between them.

V usage is TRBV5-1 and J usage is TRBJ2-1, with 7 nucleotides matching TRBD2. The length of the CDR3 is 12 residues. The V and J ends lost 4 bases and 10 bases, in that order; junction bases with no gene match: 5. Germline V gives CDR1 SGHRS, CDR2 YFSETQ. The CDR3 nucleotides read TGCGCCAGCAGCCATCCTAGCGGAGAGCAGTTCTTC. Its protein is CASSHPSGEQFF.

This clonotype was seen a few times. The chain employs TRBV4-1 and TRBJ2-1, with TRBD2 as a possible D gene (6 bases). CDR1 MGHRA and CDR2 YSYEKL come from the germline V gene. This CDR3 has 17 residues. Trimming removed 0 bases from V and 4 bases from J, with 16 bases in between. CDR3 sequence: CASSQDSTSRPYNEQFF. The CDR3 DNA is TGCGCCAGCAGCCAAGACAGTACTAGCCGTCCTTACAATGAGCAGTTCTTC.

This clonotype has only a few counts. Here the CDR3 reads CASSIAGTVDEQFF. CDR3 in DNA: TGTGCCAGTAGTATTGCAGGCACAGTTGATGAGCAGTTCTTC. This chain joins TRBV19 and TRBJ2-1, with D hard to call. Trimming took off 3 bases at V and 8 bases at J, with 14 bases between the two ends. Per the germline V gene, CDR1 is LNHDA and CDR2 is SQIVND (reference sequence). The CDR3 runs to 14 residues.

This clonotype was detected ten times or more. The chain is built from TRBV5-1 and TRBJ2-1; maybe TRBD2 (6 bases). The CDR3 sequence is 16 residues long. Trimming removed 1 base at V and 1 base at J, with 12 bases between. Per the germline V gene, CDR1 is SGHRS and CDR2 is YFSETQ. The CDR3 sequence is CASSLRAGKSYNEQFF. The CDR3 DNA is TGCGCCAGCAGCTTGAGGGCGGGAAAGTCCTACAATGAGCAGTTCTTC.

This clonotype was picked up a small number of times. The J gene is TRBJ2-3, the V gene TRBV6-1, with TRBD2 as a possible D gene (7 bases). This CDR3 is built from 14 residues. Per germline, CDR1 MNHNS and CDR2 SASEGT. Trimming removed 7 bases from V and 4 bases from J, with 15 bases in between. The DNA for the CDR3 is TGTGCCAGCACGGGGGCGGGAGTGGCAGATACGCAGTATTTT. Translated, it gives CASTGAGVADTQYF.

This clonotype was observed a single time. A much larger clonotype is one base distant, so this may be a read error. This rearrangement joins TRBV4-1 to TRBJ1-1, with D possibly matching TRBD1 (5 bases). CDR1 is MGHRA and CDR2 is YSYEKL in the germline V gene. This CDR3 spans 15 amino acids. V was cut by 4 bases and J by 0 bases, with 12 bases left in between. The CDR3 here is CASSLVGGMNTEAFF. In nucleotides, the CDR3 is TGCGCCAGCAGCCTCGTGGGGGGGATGAACACTGAAGCTTTCTTT.

The CDR3: CASSLDQGPAFF. For the CDR3, the DNA is TGTGCCAGCAGCTTAGATCAGGGGCCGGCTTTCTTT. This rearrangement joins TRBV11-3 to TRBJ1-1; D may be TRBD1 (6 bases). Germline lookup yields CDR1 SGHNT and CDR2 YENEEA. CDR3 length equals 12 residues. V was pared by 0 bases and J by 11 bases, with 10 bases between. The full variable domain, its missing parts supplied by reference TRBV11-3 and TRBJ1-1, is EAGVVQSPRYKIIEKKQPVAFWCNPISGHNTLYWYLQNLGQGPELLIRYENEEAVDDSQLPKDRFSAERLKGVDSTLKIQPAELGDSAVYLCASSLDQGPAFFGQGTRLTVV.